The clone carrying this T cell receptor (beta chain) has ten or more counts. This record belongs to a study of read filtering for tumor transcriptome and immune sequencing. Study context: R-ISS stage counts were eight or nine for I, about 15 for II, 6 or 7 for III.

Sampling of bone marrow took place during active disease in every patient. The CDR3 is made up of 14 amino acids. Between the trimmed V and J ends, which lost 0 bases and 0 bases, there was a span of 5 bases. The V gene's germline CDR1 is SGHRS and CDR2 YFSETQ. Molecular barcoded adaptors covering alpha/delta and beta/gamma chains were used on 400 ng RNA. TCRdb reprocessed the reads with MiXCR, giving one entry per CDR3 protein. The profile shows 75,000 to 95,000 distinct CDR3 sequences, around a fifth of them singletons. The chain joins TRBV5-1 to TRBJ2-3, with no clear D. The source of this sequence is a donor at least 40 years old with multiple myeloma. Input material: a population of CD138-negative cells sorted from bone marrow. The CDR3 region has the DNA TGCGCCAGCAGCTTGGATCCGAGCACAGATACGCAGTATTTT. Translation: CASSLDPSTDTQYF.